Each of the 21 T cell receptor beta chains below was sequenced from the same sample in a study of graft-versus-host responses after intestinal transplantation. Clones were read by immunoSEQ multiplex PCR, and TCRdb kept only the in-frame ones, dropping some. The table includes about 94,000 clones, 90% to 95% detected once. Antigens for these TCRs are unknown. The sample consisted of unstimulated CD8+ T cells sorted from spleen or lymph node cells, taken before intestinal transplant. These receptor sequences come from a human donor who received an intestinal transplant.

The rearrangement joins TRBV28 to TRBJ2-6; 8 nucleotides agree with TRBD1. V dropped 5 bases and J dropped 0; count of bases not matched to a gene: 12. Germline CDR1 MDHEN, CDR2 SYDVKM. CDR3 size: 19 residues. As DNA, the CDR3 is TGTGCCAGCAGTCTCCACGCGACAGGGGCCCTCTCTGGGGCCAACGTCCTGACTTTC. Translation gives CASSLHATGALSGANVLTF.

The chain has TRBV9 and TRBJ2-3; D is possibly TRBD2 (6 bases). Trimming removed 1 base at V and 0 bases at J, with 9 bases between. Germline V gives CDR1 SGDLS, CDR2 YYNGEE. CDR3 length: 15 residues. The CDR3 nucleotides read TGTGCCAGCAGCGTACGGAGGGACAGCACAGATACGCAGTATTTT. Translation gives CASSVRRDSTDTQYF. The whole variable domain, filled in from reference TRBV9 and TRBJ2-3, reads DSGVTQTPKHLITATGQRVTLRCSPRSGDLSVYWYQQSLDQGLQFLIQYYNGEERAKGNILERFSAQQFPDLHSELNLSSLELGDSALYFCASSVRRDSTDTQYFGPGTRLTVL.

As concerns this clone: An end of the junction differs from the germline gene, which may be a read error. The chain joins TRBV5-1 to TRBJ1-2, with D maybe TRBD1 (6 bases). CDR1 is SGHRS, CDR2 YFSETQ, per germline. The CDR3 is made up of 16 amino acids. The CDR3 sequence: CASSLWGQAVGYGYTF. CDR3 nucleotides: TGTGCCAGCAGCTTGTGGGGACAAGCCGTGGGCTATGGCTACACCTTC.

The chain carries TRBV6-5 and TRBJ1-2, with 9 bases fitting TRBD1. V was clipped by 5 bases and J by 5 bases; unmatched bases: 6. The CDR3 covers 14 residues. Germline V gene lookup returns CDR1 MNHEY and CDR2 SVGAGI. As DNA, the CDR3 is TGTGCCAGCAGTGGATCCGGGACAGGGTATGGCTACACCTTC. It yields the protein CASSGSGTGYGYTF.

The rearrangement joins TRBV6-6 to TRBJ2-1; 7 positions agree with TRBD2. CDR1 is MNHNY, CDR2 SVGAGI, per germline (reference sequence). The CDR3 is 16 residues long. V lost 8 bases to trimming and J lost 2 bases; unmatched junction nucleotides: 12. The CDR3 region is CASAIRGGGPYNEQFF. CDR3 DNA: TGTGCCAGCGCCATACGGGGCGGGGGTCCCTACAATGAGCAGTTCTTC.

This clone occurred once. DNA for the CDR3: TGCAGCGTGGGGGGGGGACTAGGGCTCTATGAGCAGTTCTTC. This sequence encodes CSVGGGLGLYEQFF. The chain couples TRBV29-1 to TRBJ2-1, with 8 nucleotides matching TRBD2. This CDR3 is built from 14 residues. V was clipped by 6 bases and J by 8 bases; unmatched bases: 12. CDR1 and CDR2 (germline): SQVTM, ANQGSEA.

The chain couples TRBV19 to TRBJ2-5; 7 bases match TRBD2. V was pared by 1 base and J by 5 bases, with 10 bases of the junction left unmatched. Germline V gene sequence: CDR1 LNHDA, CDR2 SQIVND (reference sequence). CDR3 length: 16 amino acids. This CDR3 is CASSIGAGVGIETQYF. The CDR3 nucleotides read TGTGCCAGTAGTATAGGGGCGGGGGTCGGGATCGAGACCCAGTACTTC.

J is TRBJ1-1 and V is TRBV6-1; maybe TRBD1 (6 bases). The CDR3 is made up of 12 amino acids. Trimming took off 6 bases at V and 5 bases at J, with 10 bases between the two ends. CDR1 MNHNS and CDR2 SASEGT come from the germline V gene. The CDR3 nucleotides read TGTGCCAGCAGACAAGGACAGACTGAAGCTTTCTTT. This sequence encodes CASRQGQTEAFF.

The chain links TRBV6-5 to TRBJ2-1; 8 nucleotides agree with TRBD1. V lost 4 bases to trimming and J lost 10 bases; unmatched junction nucleotides: 3. CDR3 length: 12 residues. Germline lookup yields CDR1 MNHEY and CDR2 SVGAGI. The CDR3 loop is CASSSQGAEQFF. The CDR3 DNA is TGTGCCAGCAGTTCCCAGGGGGCAGAGCAGTTCTTC.

V usage is TRBV28 and J usage is TRBJ2-1, with TRBD2 matching over 8 bases. Germline CDR1 and CDR2: MDHEN and SYDVKM. V was pared by 4 bases and J by 8 bases, with 13 bases of the junction left unmatched. The CDR3 length is 16 residues. Written as DNA, the CDR3 is TGTGCCAGCAGTTCCCCATGGAGCGGGAGTGGGGATGAGCAGTTCTTC. This sequence encodes CASSSPWSGSGDEQFF. The full variable domain, completed using reference TRBV28 and TRBJ2-1, is DVKVTQSSRYLVKRTGEKVFLECVQDMDHENMFWYRQDPGLGLRLIYFSYDVKMKEKGDIPEGYSVSREKKERFSLILESASTNQTSMYLCASSSPWSGSGDEQFFGPGTRLTVL.

J is TRBJ2-3 and V is TRBV6-4; 9 bases match TRBD2. J gave up 4 bases and V 8 bases, and 10 bases lay outside the gene matches. CDR1 MRHNA and CDR2 SNTAGT come from the germline V gene. This CDR3 comprises 15 residues. CDR3 bases: TGTGCCAGCTCCGTGCTAGCGGGACCACCAGATACGCAGTATTTT. This translates into CASSVLAGPPDTQYF.

The chain links TRBV4-1 to TRBJ2-1; D remains ambiguous. Germline CDR1 MGHRA, CDR2 YSYEKL. This CDR3 spans 19 amino acids. Trimming shortened V by 2 bases and J by 4 bases, and 24 bases separated the two germline ends. The CDR3 loop is CASSQRVYGAETIYNEQFF. CDR3 sequence (DNA): TGCGCCAGCAGCCAAAGAGTGTACGGAGCCGAGACGATTTACAATGAGCAGTTCTTC.

The rearrangement joins TRBV4-2 to TRBJ2-7, with 9 bases fitting TRBD2. This CDR3 contains 16 residues. The trim removed 0 bases at V and 3 bases at J, leaving 6 bases unmatched. The germline gives CDR1 LGHNA, CDR2 YNFKEQ. The CDR3 is CASSQEGQREDYEQYF. The CDR3 coding sequence is TGTGCCAGCAGCCAAGAGGGACAGCGGGAGGACTACGAGCAGTACTTC.

A single count supports this clone. CDR3 residues: CASSQGRQWNTEAFF. The CDR3 coding sequence is TGCGCCAGCAGCCAAGGGCGGCAATGGAACACTGAAGCTTTCTTT. The chain joins TRBV4-1 to TRBJ1-1; D gene unclear. The CDR3 spans 15 residues. V was shortened by 1 base and J by 1 base, with 10 bases between the two germline ends. Germline V gene sequence: CDR1 MGHRA, CDR2 YSYEKL.

This clone occurred once. The chain is built from TRBV4-1 and TRBJ1-2, with D possibly matching TRBD1 (5 bases). V lost 0 bases to trimming and J lost 5 bases, with 16 bases between them. CDR1 and CDR2 from the germline V gene are MGHRA and YSYEKL. This CDR3 is 16 amino acids long. CDR3 DNA sequence: TGCGCCAGCAGCCAAGATCGAGCTGGAGGGGTTTATGGCTACACCTTC. Amino acids: CASSQDRAGGVYGYTF.

This rearrangement joins TRBV5-5 to TRBJ1-1; 8 bases agree with TRBD1. This CDR3 region has 14 residues. Germline V lookup: CDR1 SGHKS, CDR2 YYEKEE (reference sequence). After removal of 4 bases from V and 4 bases from J, the junction contained 6 bases not matched to a gene. The DNA for the CDR3 is TGTGCCAGCAGCCCTGGACAGGGCATCACTGAAGCTTTCTTT. Amino acid sequence: CASSPGQGITEAFF.

The chain recombines TRBV6-5 with TRBJ1-1; maybe TRBD1 (5 bases). V shed 7 bases and J shed 4 bases, with 16 bases lying between them. The germline gives CDR1 MNHEY, CDR2 SVGAGI. CDR3 length: 14 residues. The CDR3 DNA reads TGTGCCAGCACCGGGACTTTGGAGGGCACTGAAGCTTTCTTT. This translates into CASTGTLEGTEAFF.

This chain links TRBV19 with TRBJ2-1, with D possibly being TRBD2 (5 bases). There are 12 residues in the CDR3. Germline V CDR1 and CDR2: LNHDA, SQIVND (reference sequence). Trimming took off 4 bases at V and 7 bases at J, with 8 bases between the two ends. The CDR3 sequence is CASSKGGNEQFF. The CDR3 DNA follows: TGTGCCAGTAGTAAAGGCGGGAATGAGCAGTTCTTC.

This clone was recorded once. The rearrangement joins TRBV7-9 to TRBJ1-5; 10 positions agree with TRBD1. Germline V gene lookup returns CDR1 SEHNR and CDR2 FQNEAQ (reference sequence). Unmatched junction bases numbered 3, after V lost 0 bases and J lost 7 bases. The CDR3 has 15 amino acids. CDR3 DNA sequence: TGTGCCAGCAGCTTAGCGGGGGACAGGGGACAGCCCCAGCATTTT. Amino acid sequence: CASSLAGDRGQPQHF.

The sample holds a few counts of this clone. J is TRBJ1-2 and V is TRBV6-1, with D maybe TRBD1 (6 bases). Per germline, CDR1 MNHNS and CDR2 SASEGT. This CDR3 contains 14 residues. V was trimmed by 2 bases and J by 3 bases, leaving 10 bases between them. CDR3 DNA: TGTGCCAGCAGTGAATGGGGGCCGGACTATGGCTACACCTTC. Translated: CASSEWGPDYGYTF.

The chain employs TRBV7-3 and TRBJ2-2; 8 bases align to TRBD2. Germline CDR1 is SGHTA and CDR2 is FQGTGA. This CDR3 has 15 amino acids. V was pared by 2 bases and J by 2 bases, with 1 base of the junction left unmatched. CDR3 DNA: TGTGCCAGCAGCTTAGCGGGAGGCAACACCGGGGAGCTGTTTTTT. It is translated as CASSLAGGNTGELFF.